This T cell receptor (beta chain) was sequenced for a study of cytomegalovirus exposure and HLA in healthy donors. As for the study in general: Of approximately 400 genotyped donors, approximately 84% clustered with self-reported Caucasian donors.

As regards this clone: No antigen is known for it.

From germline, CDR1 is MDHEN and CDR2 SYDVKM. The CDR3 runs 12 residues. V gave up 8 bases and J gave up 5 bases, with 10 bases separating them. Study-wide points: Earlier findings revealed that most TCR beta V segments proved productive either about 87% or about 30% of the time. Follow-up analysis later connected one missense variant in DCLRE1C with trimming of TCR beta V- and J-genes.

The PCR employed 60 Vbeta primers together with 13 Jbeta primers. Some clones are missing from TCRdb's copy, which holds only in-frame ones; the method was immunoSEQ multiplex PCR. The sample contains 150,000 or so clones, 64% of which appear only once. V usage is TRBV28 and J usage is TRBJ2-1, with D perhaps TRBD1 (5 bases). Sequenced input: PBMCs. This sequence was found in a woman in her 30s in good health and CMV-seropositive. The CDR3: CASHNRNNEQFF. DNA of the CDR3: TGTGCCAGCCATAACAGGAACAATGAGCAGTTCTTC.